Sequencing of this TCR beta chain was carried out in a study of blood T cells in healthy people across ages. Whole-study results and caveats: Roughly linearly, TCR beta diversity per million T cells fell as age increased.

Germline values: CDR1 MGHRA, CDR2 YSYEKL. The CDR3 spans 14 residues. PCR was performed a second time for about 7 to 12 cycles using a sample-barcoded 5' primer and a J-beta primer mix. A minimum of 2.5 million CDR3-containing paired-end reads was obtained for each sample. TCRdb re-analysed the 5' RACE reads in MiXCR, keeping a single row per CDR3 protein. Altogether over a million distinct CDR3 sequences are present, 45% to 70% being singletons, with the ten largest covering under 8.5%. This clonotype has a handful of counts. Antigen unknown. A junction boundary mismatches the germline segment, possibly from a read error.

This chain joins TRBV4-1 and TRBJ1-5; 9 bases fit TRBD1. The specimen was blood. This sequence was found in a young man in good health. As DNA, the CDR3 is TGTGCCAGCAGTCCGGACAGGGGCGGCCAGCCCCAGCATTTT. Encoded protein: CASSPDRGGQPQHF.